A selection of T cell receptor beta chains follows, all from one sample in a study of cytomegalovirus exposure and HLA in healthy donors. Here immunoSEQ multiplex PCR was the method, and the copy in TCRdb shows in-frame clones only, minus some. The sample lists approximately 160,000 clones; 84% were seen once. The sequencing input was PBMCs. The receptor source for this set is a boy aged 2 to 10 in good health and CMV-seronegative. Each CDR3 is given with its conserved first and last residue. A D gene is named only where the DNA matches it firmly. Not every row has a clone size; where given, it reads once, few, many or a size class.

.	TRBV5-1	TRBJ2-3	.	TGCGCCAGCAGCGCCACAGGGTTTAGCACAGATACGCAGTATTTT	CASSATGFSTDTQYF
.	TRBV6-5	TRBJ1-1	.	TGTGCCAGCAGCTATTCCCGGGGAGCCTGGGCTTTCTTT	CASSYSRGAWAFF
few	TRBV6-1	TRBJ1-2	TRBD1	TGTGCCAGCAGGGTAGACAGGGGGCACTATGGCTACACCTTC	CASRVDRGHYGYTF
.	TRBV27	TRBJ2-2	.	TGTGCCAGCCGCAGGGGAACCGGGGAGCTGTTTTTT	CASRRGTGELFF
.	TRBV19	TRBJ1-1	.	TGTGCCAGTACTATCGGGGATGGCACTGAAGCTTTCTTT	CASTIGDGTEAFF
few	TRBV6-5	TRBJ1-1	.	TGTGCCAGCAGTTTCGAACAGGTCCCCCTGGGAGGTGAAGCTTTCTTT	CASSFEQVPLGGEAFF
.	TRBV15	TRBJ1-1	.	TGTGCCACCAGCAGAGATTCGGTAAACACTGAAGCTTTCTTT	CATSRDSVNTEAFF
.	TRBV28	TRBJ2-2	TRBD2	TGTGCCAGCAGTTTAATTCCTAGCGGGAGATCGGGTACCGGGGAGCTGTTTTTT	CASSLIPSGRSGTGELFF
.	TRBV9	TRBJ2-7	TRBD1	TGTGCCAGCAGCGGCGACCGGGACAGGCCCTACGAGCAGTACTTC	CASSGDRDRPYEQYF
.	TRBV30	TRBJ1-2	.	TGTGCCTGGAGTGTAACGCTCCAAACGGGGGGCTACACCTTC	CAWSVTLQTGGYTF
.	TRBV7-9	TRBJ2-7	TRBD2	TGTGCCAGCAGCTCGGGACTAGCGGTCGCCTACGAGCAGTACTTC	CASSSGLAVAYEQYF
.	TRBV7-7	TRBJ2-1	TRBD2	TGTGCTAGCAGCCCCGGACTAGCGGGAGTTAATGAGCAGTTCTTC	CASSPGLAGVNEQFF
.	TRBV18	TRBJ1-2	TRBD1	TGTGCCAGCTCGGGAGGGACAGGGGACTATGGCTACACCTTC	CASSGGTGDYGYTF
.	TRBV5-1	TRBJ2-7	TRBD2	TGCGCCAGCAGCTTGGGGGGACTAGCGGCCAATTCCTACGAGCAGTACTTC	CASSLGGLAANSYEQYF
once	TRBV7-8	TRBJ1-5	.	TGTGCCAGCAGCTTAATCCAGGGGAAGAGGGATCGGCCCCAGCATTTT	CASSLIQGKRDRPQHF
once	TRBV6-6	TRBJ2-7	.	TGTGCCAGCAGTTACTCCTTCGGAGACTACGAGCAGTACTTC	CASSYSFGDYEQYF